This T cell receptor (beta chain) was obtained from a study of neoadjuvant nivolumab and ipilimumab in lung cancer. The study's findings and limits: Resected tumors had greater TCR richness and clonality than uninvolved lung. A small number of samples were TCR sequenced. Resected-tumor TCR richness correlated positively with pretherapy blood richness.

Repertoires were generated with immunoSEQ multiplex PCR, while TCRdb's copy carries only in-frame clones and drops some. This sample has tens of thousands of clones; approximately 80% occur once, and the top ten carry 6.1%. In regard to this clone: Its antigen is not known.

Material: peripheral blood, obtained before neoadjuvant nivolumab, alone or with ipilimumab. The TCR was taken from an adult with non-small cell lung cancer.

The CDR3 DNA reads as TGTGCCAGCAGCTTAGTGACTAGCGGTACCGGGGAGCTGTTTTTT. Its translation is CASSLVTSGTGELFF. V and J are TRBV7-2 and TRBJ2-2; 9 positions agree with TRBD2. CDR3 length equals 15 residues. Germline V gene data show CDR1 as SGHTA and CDR2 as FQGNSA. V was clipped by 1 base and J by 5 bases; unmatched bases: 2.